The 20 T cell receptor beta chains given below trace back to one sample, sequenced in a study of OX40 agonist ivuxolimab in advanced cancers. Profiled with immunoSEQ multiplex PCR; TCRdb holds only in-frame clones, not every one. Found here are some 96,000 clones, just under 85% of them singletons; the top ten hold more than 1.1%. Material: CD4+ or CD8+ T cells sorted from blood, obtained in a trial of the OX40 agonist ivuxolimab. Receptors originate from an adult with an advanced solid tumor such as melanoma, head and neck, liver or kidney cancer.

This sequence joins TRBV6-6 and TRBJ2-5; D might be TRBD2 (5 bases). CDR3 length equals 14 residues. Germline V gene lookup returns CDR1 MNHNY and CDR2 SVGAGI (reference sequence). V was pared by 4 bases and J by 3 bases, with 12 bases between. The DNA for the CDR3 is TGTGCCAGCAGTTTCCTACGGGGTGAAGAGACCCAGTACTTC. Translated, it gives CASSFLRGEETQYF.

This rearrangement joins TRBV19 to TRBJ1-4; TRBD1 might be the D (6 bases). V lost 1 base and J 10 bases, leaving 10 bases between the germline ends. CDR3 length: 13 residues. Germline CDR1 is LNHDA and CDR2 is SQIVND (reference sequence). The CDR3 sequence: CASSIVQGRKLFF. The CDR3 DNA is TGTGCCAGTAGTATAGTTCAGGGGCGAAAACTGTTTTTT.

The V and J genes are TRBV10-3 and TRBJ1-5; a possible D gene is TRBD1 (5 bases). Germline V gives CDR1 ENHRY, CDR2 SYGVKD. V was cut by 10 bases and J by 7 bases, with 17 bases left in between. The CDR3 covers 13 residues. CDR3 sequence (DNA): TGTGCCACCGCTGGGGACGAGGTACAGCCCCAGCATTTT. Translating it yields CATAGDEVQPQHF.

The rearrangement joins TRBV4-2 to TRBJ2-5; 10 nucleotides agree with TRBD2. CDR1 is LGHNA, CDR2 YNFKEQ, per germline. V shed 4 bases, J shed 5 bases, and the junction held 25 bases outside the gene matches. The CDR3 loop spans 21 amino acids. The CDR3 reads CASSLQPRPRGSSGGGETQYF. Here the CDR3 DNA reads TGTGCCAGCAGCCTCCAACCCCGTCCTCGGGGGTCTAGCGGGGGTGGGGAGACCCAGTACTTC.

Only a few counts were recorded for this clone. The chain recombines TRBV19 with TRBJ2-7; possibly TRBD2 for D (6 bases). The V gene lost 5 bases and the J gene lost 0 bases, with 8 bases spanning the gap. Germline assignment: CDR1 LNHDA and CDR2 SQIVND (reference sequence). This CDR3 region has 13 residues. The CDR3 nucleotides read TGTGCCAGTAGTGTAGCGGCCTCCTACGAGCAGTACTTC. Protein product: CASSVAASYEQYF.

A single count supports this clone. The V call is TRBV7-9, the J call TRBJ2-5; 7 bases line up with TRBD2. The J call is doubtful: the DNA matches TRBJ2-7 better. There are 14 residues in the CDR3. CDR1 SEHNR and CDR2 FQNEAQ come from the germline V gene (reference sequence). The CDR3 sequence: CASSLAGRGYEQYF. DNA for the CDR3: TGTGCCAGCAGCTTAGCGGGGAGGGGTTACGAGCAGTACTTC.

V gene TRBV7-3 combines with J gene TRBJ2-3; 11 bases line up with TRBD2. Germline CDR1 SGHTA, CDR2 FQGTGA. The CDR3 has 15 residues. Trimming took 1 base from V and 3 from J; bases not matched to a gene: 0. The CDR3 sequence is CASSLIAGGTDTQYF. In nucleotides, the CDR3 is TGTGCCAGCAGCTTAATAGCGGGGGGGACAGATACGCAGTATTTT.

CDR3 sequence: CASSAGQLISNQPQHF. In DNA form, the CDR3 reads TGTGCCAGCAGCGCGGGACAGTTGATTAGCAATCAGCCCCAGCATTTT. The chain is built from TRBV5-8 and TRBJ1-5, with 7 bases that match TRBD1. Germline CDR1 is SGHTS and CDR2 is YDEGEE. This CDR3 comprises 16 residues. Trimming took 4 bases from V and 0 from J; bases not matched to a gene: 7.

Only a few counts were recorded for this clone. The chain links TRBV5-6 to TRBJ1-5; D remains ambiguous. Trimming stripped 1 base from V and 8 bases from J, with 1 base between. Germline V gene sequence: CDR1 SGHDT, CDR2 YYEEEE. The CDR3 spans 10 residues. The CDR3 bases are TGTGCCAGCAGCTTGAAGCCCCAGCATTTT. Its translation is CASSLKPQHF.

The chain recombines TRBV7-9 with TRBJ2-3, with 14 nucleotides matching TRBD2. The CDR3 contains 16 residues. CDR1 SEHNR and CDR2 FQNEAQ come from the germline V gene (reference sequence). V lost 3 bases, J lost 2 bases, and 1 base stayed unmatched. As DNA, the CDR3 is TGTGCCAGCAGCTTGGGACTAGCGGGGGACACAGATACGCAGTATTTT. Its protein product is CASSLGLAGDTDTQYF.

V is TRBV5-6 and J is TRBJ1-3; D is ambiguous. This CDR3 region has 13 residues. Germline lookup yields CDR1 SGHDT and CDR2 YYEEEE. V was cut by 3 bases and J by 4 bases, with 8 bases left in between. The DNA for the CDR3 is TGTGCCAGCAGCTGGATTCGGGGAAACACCATATATTTT. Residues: CASSWIRGNTIYF.

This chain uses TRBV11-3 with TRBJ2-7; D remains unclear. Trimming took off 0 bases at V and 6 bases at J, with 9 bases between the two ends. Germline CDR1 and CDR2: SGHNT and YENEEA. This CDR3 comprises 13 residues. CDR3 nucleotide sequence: TGTGCCAGCAGCTTAGATCTCAGACTCGAGCAGTACTTC. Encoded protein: CASSLDLRLEQYF.

As DNA, the CDR3 is TGTGCCAGCAGCGCGCGAGGGAAGGAGAATTCACCCCTCCACTTT. As protein: CASSARGKENSPLHF. V usage is TRBV9 and J usage is TRBJ1-6; D is unresolved. This CDR3 has 15 residues. The germline V gene has CDR1 SGDLS and CDR2 YYNGEE. The V gene lost 3 bases and the J gene lost 7 bases, with 14 bases spanning the gap.

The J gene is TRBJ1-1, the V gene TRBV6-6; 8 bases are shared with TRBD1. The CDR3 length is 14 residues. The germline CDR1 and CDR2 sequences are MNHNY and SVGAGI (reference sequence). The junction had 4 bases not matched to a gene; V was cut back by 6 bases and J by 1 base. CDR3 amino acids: CASRSTGENTEAFF. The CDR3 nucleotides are TGTGCCAGCAGATCGACAGGGGAGAACACTGAAGCTTTCTTT.

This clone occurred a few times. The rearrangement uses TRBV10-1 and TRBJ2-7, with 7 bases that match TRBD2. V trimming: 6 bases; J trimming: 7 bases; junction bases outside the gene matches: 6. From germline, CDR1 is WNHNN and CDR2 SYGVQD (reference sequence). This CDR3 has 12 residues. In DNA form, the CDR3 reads TGCGCCAGCAGCGGGTCGCGGGAGGAGCAGTACTTC. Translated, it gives CASSGSREEQYF.

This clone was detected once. The DNA of the CDR3 is TGCGCCAGCAGCGCCCCCGGGACGCCAGCAACTAATGAAAAACTGTTTTTT. It codes for CASSAPGTPATNEKLFF. This sequence joins TRBV4-1 and TRBJ1-4; D is possibly TRBD1 (5 bases). This CDR3 spans 17 amino acids. Trimming shortened V by 5 bases and J by 0 bases, and 16 bases separated the two germline ends. The germline V gene encodes CDR1 MGHRA and CDR2 YSYEKL.

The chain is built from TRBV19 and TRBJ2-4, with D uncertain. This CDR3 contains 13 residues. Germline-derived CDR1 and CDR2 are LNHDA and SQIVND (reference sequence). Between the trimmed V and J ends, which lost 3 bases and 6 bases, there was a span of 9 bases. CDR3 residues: CASSISKLNIQYF. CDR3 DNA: TGTGCCAGTAGTATTTCTAAACTAAACATTCAGTACTTC.

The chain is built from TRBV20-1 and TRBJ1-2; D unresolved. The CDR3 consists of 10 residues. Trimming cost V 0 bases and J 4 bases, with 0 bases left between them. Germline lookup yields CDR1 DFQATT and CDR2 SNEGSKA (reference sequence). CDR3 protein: CSARDYGYTF. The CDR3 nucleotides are TGCAGTGCTAGAGACTATGGCTACACCTTC.

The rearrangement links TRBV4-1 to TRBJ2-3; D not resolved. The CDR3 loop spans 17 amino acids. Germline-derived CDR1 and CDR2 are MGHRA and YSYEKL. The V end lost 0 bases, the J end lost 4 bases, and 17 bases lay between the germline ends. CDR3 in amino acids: CASSQEAPGLVSDTQYF. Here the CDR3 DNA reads TGCGCCAGCAGCCAAGAGGCTCCCGGGTTAGTTTCAGATACGCAGTATTTT.

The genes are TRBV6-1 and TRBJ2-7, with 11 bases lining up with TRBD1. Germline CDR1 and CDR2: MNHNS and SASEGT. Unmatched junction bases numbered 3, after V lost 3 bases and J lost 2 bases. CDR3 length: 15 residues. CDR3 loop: CASSDVGQGAYEQYF. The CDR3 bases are TGTGCCAGCAGTGACGTGGGACAGGGGGCCTACGAGCAGTACTTC.